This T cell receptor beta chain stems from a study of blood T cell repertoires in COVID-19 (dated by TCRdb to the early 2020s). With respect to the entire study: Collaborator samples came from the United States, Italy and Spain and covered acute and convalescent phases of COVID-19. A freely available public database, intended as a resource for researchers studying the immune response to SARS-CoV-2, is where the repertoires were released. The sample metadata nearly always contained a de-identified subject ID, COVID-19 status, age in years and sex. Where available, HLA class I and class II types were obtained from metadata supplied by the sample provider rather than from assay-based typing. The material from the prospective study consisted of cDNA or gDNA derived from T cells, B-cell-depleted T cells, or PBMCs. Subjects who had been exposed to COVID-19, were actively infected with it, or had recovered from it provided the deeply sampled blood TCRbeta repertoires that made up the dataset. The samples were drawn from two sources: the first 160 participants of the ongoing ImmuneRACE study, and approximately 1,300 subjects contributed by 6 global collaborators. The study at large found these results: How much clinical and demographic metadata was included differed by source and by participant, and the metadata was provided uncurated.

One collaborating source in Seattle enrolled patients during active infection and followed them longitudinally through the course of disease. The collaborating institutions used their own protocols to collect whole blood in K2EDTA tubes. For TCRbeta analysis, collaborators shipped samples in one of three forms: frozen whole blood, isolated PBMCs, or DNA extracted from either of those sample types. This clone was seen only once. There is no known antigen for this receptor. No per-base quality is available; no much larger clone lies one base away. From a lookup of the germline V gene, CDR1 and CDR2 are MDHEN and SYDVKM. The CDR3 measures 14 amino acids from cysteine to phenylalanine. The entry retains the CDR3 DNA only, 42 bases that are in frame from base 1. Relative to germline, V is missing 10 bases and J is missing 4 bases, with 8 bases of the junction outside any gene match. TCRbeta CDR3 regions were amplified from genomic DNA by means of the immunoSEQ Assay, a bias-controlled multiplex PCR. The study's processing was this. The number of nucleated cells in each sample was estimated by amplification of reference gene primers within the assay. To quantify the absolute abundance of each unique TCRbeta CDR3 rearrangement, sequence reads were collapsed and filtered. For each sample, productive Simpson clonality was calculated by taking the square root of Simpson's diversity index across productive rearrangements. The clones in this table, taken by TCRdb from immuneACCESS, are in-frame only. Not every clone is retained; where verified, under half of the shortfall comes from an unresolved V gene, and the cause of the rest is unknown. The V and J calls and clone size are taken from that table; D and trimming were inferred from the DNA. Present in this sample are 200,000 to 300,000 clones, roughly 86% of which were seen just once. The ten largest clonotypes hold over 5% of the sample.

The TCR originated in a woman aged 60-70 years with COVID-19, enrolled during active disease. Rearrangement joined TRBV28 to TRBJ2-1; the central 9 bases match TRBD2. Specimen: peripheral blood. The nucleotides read TGTGCCACCACAAGAGCGGGAGGTTACAATGAGCAGTTCTTC. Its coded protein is CATTRAGGYNEQFF.